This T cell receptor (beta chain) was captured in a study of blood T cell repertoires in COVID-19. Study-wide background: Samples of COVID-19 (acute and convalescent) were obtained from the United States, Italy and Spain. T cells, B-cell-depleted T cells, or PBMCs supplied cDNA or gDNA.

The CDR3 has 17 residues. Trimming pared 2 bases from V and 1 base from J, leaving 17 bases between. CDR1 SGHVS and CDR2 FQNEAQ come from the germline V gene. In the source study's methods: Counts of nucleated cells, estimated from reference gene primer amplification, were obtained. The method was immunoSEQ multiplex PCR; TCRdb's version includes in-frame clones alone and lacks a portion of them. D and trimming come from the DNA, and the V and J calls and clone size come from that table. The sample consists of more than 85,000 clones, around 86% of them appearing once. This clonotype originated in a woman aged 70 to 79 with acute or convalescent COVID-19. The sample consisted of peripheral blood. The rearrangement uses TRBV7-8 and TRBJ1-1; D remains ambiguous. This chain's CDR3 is CASSLLRVSTTNTEAFF. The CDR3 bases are TGTGCCAGCAGCTTACTTCGCGTCTCGACAACGAACACTGAAGCTTTCTTT.